The 10 T cell receptor beta chains reported below all come from one sample, sequenced in a study of control samples from healthy donors and cancer patients. Sequencing used immunoSEQ multiplex PCR; TCRdb keeps in-frame clones, though not all of them. Among around 230,000 clones listed, roughly 94% were seen once. Sequences were obtained from blood. These receptor sequences come from a man aged 45 to 65 in good health.

V usage is TRBV28 and J usage is TRBJ1-2; TRBD1 matches at 7 bases. The CDR3 extends over 14 amino acids. Germline loops: CDR1 MDHEN, CDR2 SYDVKM. V was clipped by 7 bases and J by 8 bases; unmatched bases: 13. The CDR3 spells CASTPPGTVWGYTF. In DNA form, the CDR3 reads TGTGCCAGCACCCCCCCGGGGACAGTGTGGGGCTACACCTTC.

The chain employs TRBV7-2 and TRBJ1-4, with D perhaps TRBD1 (6 bases). Germline CDR1 is SGHTA and CDR2 is FQGNSA. The CDR3 extends over 16 amino acids. The germline V and J ends were trimmed by 4 bases and 0 bases, with 12 bases remaining between them. The CDR3 here is CASSSQGRATNEKLFF. CDR3 in DNA: TGTGCCAGCAGCTCTCAGGGGAGAGCAACTAATGAAAAACTGTTTTTT.

The J gene is TRBJ2-7, the V gene TRBV9, with TRBD1 matching 9 bases. The CDR3 length is 15 residues. J lost 3 bases, V lost 0 bases, and 4 bases had no gene match. Germline CDR1 and CDR2: SGDLS and YYNGEE. In nucleotides, the CDR3 is TGTGCCAGCAGCGTAGCTGGGACAGGGAACTACGAGCAGTACTTC. Translation: CASSVAGTGNYEQYF. The full variable domain, its missing parts supplied by reference TRBV9 and TRBJ2-7, is DSGVTQTPKHLITATGQRVTLRCSPRSGDLSVYWYQQSLDQGLQFLIQYYNGEERAKGNILERFSAQQFPDLHSELNLSSLELGDSALYFCASSVAGTGNYEQYFGPGTRLTVT.

The genes are TRBV12-3 or TRBV12-4 and TRBJ2-2; no definite D call. V lost 3 bases, J lost 7 bases, and 6 bases lay in between. This CDR3 has 12 amino acids. DNA of the CDR3: TGTGCCAGCAGTTTGTTAGGCGGGGAGCTGTTTTTT. As protein: CASSLLGGELFF.

The chain recombines TRBV28 with TRBJ2-1, with D maybe TRBD1 (8 bases). V was pared by 7 bases and J by 7 bases, with 20 bases between. The CDR3 totals 15 residues. Germline CDR1 and CDR2: MDHEN and SYDVKM. CDR3 DNA sequence: TGTGCCAGCATTAGCCCAGGACAGGGAGGGAATGAGCAGTTCTTC. This sequence encodes CASISPGQGGNEQFF. The full variable domain, with the rest looked up from reference TRBV28 and TRBJ2-1, is DVKVTQSSRYLVKRTGEKVFLECVQDMDHENMFWYRQDPGLGLRLIYFSYDVKMKEKGDIPEGYSVSREKKERFSLILESASTNQTSMYLCASISPGQGGNEQFFGPGTRLTVL.

V usage is TRBV6-5 and J usage is TRBJ2-3; possible D gene TRBD2, 5 bases. Germline V gene data show CDR1 as MNHEY and CDR2 as SVGAGI. V lost 8 bases, J lost 6 bases, and 9 bases lay in between. The CDR3 is made up of 11 amino acids. The CDR3: CASPTGDTQYF. In DNA form, the CDR3 reads TGTGCCAGCCCCACGGGGGATACGCAGTATTTT.

The J gene is TRBJ1-3, the V gene TRBV9; D is unclear. Trimming took off 4 bases at V and 0 bases at J, with 17 bases between the two ends. Germline V CDR1 and CDR2: SGDLS, YYNGEE. The CDR3 extends over 17 amino acids. The CDR3: CASSTRPGSYSGNTIYF. The CDR3 coding sequence is TGTGCCAGCAGCACCAGACCGGGATCTTACTCTGGAAACACCATATATTTT. Based on the CDR3 plus reference TRBV9 and TRBJ1-3, the full variable domain is DSGVTQTPKHLITATGQRVTLRCSPRSGDLSVYWYQQSLDQGLQFLIQYYNGEERAKGNILERFSAQQFPDLHSELNLSSLELGDSALYFCASSTRPGSYSGNTIYFGEGSWLTVV.

Here the CDR3 DNA reads TGTGCCAGCAGTCTTAGGGAGACAGGGATGGCTGAGCAGTACTTC. Translated, it gives CASSLRETGMAEQYF. The rearrangement links TRBV27 to TRBJ2-7; 7 bases line up with TRBD1. V was pared by 5 bases and J by 7 bases, with 14 bases of the junction left unmatched. CDR1 and CDR2 (germline): MNHEY, SMNVEV (reference sequence). The CDR3 spans 15 residues.

In DNA, the CDR3 is TGTGCCACCCCGCGGGGAGCGGGGGAGCAGTACTTC. Amino acid sequence: CATPRGAGEQYF. The chain combines TRBV9 with TRBJ2-7; 7 positions agree with TRBD2. CDR3 length equals 12 residues. Trimming cost V 9 bases and J 7 bases; bases outside gene matches: 10. Per germline, CDR1 SGDLS and CDR2 YYNGEE. The whole variable domain, filled in from reference TRBV9 and TRBJ2-7, reads DSGVTQTPKHLITATGQRVTLRCSPRSGDLSVYWYQQSLDQGLQFLIQYYNGEERAKGNILERFSAQQFPDLHSELNLSSLELGDSALYFCATPRGAGEQYFGPGTRLTVT.

This chain connects TRBV2 to TRBJ2-7; unclear D gene. With 7 bases removed from V and 2 bases from J, the gap between germline ends came to 9 bases. The CDR3 is 12 residues long. The germline V gene has CDR1 SNHLY and CDR2 FYNNEI. The CDR3 region is CASIGFTYEQYV. The CDR3 coding sequence is TGTGCCAGCATCGGGTTTACCTACGAGCAGTACGTC.